The TCR beta chain under discussion was sequenced for a study of control samples from healthy donors and cancer patients. This CDR3 has 15 amino acids. Germline CDR1 is MNHEY and CDR2 is SVGAGI. Losses at the gene ends were 4 bases for V and 3 bases for J; bases not matched to a gene: 6. Assay: immunoSEQ multiplex PCR; the TCRdb copy retains only in-frame clones and omits some. The repertoire holds 150,000 to 200,000 clones, with 85% to 95% as singletons. This clonotype was sampled from a woman between 18 and 29 years old in good health. The rearrangement joins TRBV6-5 to TRBJ2-7, with TRBD1 matching 10 bases. The sequencing input was blood. CDR3 protein: CASSFNRDRGYEQYF. CDR3 nucleotides: TGTGCCAGCAGTTTTAACCGGGACAGGGGCTACGAGCAGTACTTC.